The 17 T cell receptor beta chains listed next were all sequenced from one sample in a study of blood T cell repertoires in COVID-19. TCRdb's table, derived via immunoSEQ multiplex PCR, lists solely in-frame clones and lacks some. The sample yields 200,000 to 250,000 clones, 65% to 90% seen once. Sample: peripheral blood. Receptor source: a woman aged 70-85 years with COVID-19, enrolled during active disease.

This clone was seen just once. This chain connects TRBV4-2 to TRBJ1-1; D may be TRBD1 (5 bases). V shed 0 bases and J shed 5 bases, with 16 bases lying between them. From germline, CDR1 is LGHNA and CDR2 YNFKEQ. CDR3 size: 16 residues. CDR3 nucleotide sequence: TGTGCCAGCAGCCAAGAACCTGGGGCCTTGGGGACTGAAGCTTTCTTT. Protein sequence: CASSQEPGALGTEAFF.

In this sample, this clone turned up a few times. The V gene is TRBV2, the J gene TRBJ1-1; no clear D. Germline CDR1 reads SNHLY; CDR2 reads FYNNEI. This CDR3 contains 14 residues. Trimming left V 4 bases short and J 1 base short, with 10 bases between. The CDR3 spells CASSGGARNTEAFF. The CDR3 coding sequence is TGTGCCAGCAGTGGGGGAGCTCGGAACACTGAAGCTTTCTTT.

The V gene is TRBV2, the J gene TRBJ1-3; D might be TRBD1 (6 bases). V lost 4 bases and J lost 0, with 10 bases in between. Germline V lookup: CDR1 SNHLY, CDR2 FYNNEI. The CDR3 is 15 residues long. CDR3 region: CASSGGGSSGNTIYF. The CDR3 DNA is TGTGCCAGCAGTGGAGGGGGAAGCTCTGGAAACACCATATATTTT. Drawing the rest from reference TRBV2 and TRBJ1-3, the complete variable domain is EPEVTQTPSHQVTQMGQEVILRCVPISNHLYFYWYRQILGQKVEFLVSFYNNEISEKSEIFDDQFSVERPDGSNFTLKIRSTKLEDSAMYFCASSGGGSSGNTIYFGEGSWLTVV.

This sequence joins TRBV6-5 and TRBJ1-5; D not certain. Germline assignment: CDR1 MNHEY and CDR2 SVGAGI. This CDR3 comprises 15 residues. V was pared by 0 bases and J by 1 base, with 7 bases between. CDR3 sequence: CASSYSPQSNQPQHF. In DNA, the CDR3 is TGTGCCAGCAGTTACTCCCCACAGAGCAATCAGCCCCAGCATTTT.

CDR3 nucleotides: TGTGCCAGCAGCTCCAAATCCAGTCTAGCGTGGGGAGAGACCCAGTACTTC. Protein: CASSSKSSLAWGETQYF. The V gene is TRBV7-9, the J gene TRBJ2-5; TRBD2 might be the D (6 bases). V lost 4 bases, J lost 4 bases, and 22 bases lay in between. CDR3 length: 17 residues. The V gene's germline CDR1 is SEHNR and CDR2 FQNEAQ (reference sequence).

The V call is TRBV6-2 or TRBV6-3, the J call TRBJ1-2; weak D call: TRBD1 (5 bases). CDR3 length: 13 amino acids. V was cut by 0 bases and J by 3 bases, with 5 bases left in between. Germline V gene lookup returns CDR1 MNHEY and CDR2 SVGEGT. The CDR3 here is CASSYSGDYGYTF. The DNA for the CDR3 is TGTGCCAGCAGTTACTCAGGGGACTATGGCTACACCTTC.

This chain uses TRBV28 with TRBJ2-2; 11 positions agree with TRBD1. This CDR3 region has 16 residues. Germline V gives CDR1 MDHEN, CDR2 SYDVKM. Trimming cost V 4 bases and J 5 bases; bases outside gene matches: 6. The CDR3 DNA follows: TGTGCCAGCAGTTCTCCGGGACAGGGGGTGACCGGGGAGCTGTTTTTT. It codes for CASSSPGQGVTGELFF.

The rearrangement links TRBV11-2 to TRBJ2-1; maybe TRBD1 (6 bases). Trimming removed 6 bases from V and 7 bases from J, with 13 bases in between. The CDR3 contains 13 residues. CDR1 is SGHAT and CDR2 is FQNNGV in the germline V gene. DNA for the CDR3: TGTGCCAGCAGAACTATGAGGGGGAATGAGCAGTTCTTC. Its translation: CASRTMRGNEQFF.

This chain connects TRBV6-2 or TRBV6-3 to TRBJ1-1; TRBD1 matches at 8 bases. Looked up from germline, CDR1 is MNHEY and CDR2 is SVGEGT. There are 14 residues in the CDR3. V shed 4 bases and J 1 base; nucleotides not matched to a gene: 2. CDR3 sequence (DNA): TGTGCCAGCAGTTTCGACAGGGGGAACACTGAAGCTTTCTTT. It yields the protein CASSFDRGNTEAFF.

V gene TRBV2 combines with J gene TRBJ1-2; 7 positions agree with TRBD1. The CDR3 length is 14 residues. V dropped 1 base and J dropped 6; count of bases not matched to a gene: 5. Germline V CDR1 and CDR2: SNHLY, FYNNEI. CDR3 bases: TGTGCCAGCAGTGAAGTGACAGGGTTGGATGGCTACACCTTC. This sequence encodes CASSEVTGLDGYTF.

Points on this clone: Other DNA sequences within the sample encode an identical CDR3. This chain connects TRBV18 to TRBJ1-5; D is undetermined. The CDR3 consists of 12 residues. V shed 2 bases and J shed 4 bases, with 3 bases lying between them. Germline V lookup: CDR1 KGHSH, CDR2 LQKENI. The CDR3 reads CASSPTNQPQHF. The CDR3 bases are TGTGCCAGCTCACCAACAAATCAGCCCCAGCATTTT.

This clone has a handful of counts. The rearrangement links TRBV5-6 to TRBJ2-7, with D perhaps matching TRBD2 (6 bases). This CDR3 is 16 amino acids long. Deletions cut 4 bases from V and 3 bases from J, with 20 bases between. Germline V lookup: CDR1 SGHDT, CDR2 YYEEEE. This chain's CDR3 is CASSPGVSGIFYEQYF. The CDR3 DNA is TGTGCCAGCAGCCCGGGGGTCTCGGGGATATTCTACGAGCAGTACTTC.

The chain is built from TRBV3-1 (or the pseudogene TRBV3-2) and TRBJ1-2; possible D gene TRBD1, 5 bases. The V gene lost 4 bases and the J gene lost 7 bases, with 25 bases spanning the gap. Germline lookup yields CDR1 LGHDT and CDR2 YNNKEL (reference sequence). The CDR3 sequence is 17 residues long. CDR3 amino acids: CASSRIALEGTTGGYTF. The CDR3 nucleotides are TGTGCCAGCAGCCGCATAGCCCTGGAGGGGACGACGGGTGGCTACACCTTC.

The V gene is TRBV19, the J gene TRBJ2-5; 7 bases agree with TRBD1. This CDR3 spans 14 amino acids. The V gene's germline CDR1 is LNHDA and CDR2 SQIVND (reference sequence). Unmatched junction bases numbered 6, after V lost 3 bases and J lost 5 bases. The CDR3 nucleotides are TGTGCCAGTAGTATGAACAGGGGATCGGAGACCCAGTACTTC. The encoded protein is CASSMNRGSETQYF.

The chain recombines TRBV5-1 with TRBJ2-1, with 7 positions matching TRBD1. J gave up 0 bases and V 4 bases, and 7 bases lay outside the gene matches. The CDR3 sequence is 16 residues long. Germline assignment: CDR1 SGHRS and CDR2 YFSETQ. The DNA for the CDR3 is TGCGCCAGCAGCCGGACAGGTGAACCCTCCTACAATGAGCAGTTCTTC. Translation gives CASSRTGEPSYNEQFF.

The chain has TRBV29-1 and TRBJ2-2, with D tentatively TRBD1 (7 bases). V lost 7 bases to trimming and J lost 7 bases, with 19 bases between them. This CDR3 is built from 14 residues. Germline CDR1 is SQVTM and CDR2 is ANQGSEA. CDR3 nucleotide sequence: TGCAGCGCTGGAGGAGGGGGCGCCGGCGGGGAGCTGTTTTTT. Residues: CSAGGGGAGGELFF.

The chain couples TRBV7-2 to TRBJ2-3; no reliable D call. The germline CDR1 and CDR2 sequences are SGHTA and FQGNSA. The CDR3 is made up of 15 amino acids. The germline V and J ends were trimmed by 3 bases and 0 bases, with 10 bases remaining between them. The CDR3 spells CASSFGGVSTDTQYF. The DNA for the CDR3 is TGTGCCAGCAGCTTTGGCGGTGTAAGCACAGATACGCAGTATTTT.